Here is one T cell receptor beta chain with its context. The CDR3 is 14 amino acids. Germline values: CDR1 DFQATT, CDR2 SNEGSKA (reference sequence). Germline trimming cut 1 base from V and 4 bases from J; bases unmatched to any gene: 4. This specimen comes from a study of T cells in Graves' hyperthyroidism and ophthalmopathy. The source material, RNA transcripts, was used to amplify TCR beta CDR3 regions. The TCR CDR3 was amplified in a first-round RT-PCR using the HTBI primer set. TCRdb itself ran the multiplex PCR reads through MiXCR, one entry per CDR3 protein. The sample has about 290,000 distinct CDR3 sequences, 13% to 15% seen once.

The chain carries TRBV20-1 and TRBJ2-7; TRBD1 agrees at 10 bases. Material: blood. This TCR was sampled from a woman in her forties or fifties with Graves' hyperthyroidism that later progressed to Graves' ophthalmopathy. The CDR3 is CSARGGTGVYEQYF. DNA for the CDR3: TGCAGTGCTAGAGGTGGGACAGGGGTATACGAGCAGTACTTC.